This TCR beta chain is drawn from a study of shared clonotypes between healthy human individuals. In the study overall: Every donor yielded three CD4 naive, three CD4 memory, two CD8 naive and one CD8 memory plate. Study results and caveats: Compared with memory subsets, naive subsets generally had larger estimated richness. Clonotype sharing levels among donors were expected to vary with sequencing depth.

Measured with immunoSEQ multiplex PCR; TCRdb has only the in-frame clones, and not every one. The table records about 680,000 clones, about 92% of them present only once. As defined, naive CD8 cells were CD45RO-negative and positively selected for CCR7, with terminally differentiated effector memory CD45RA+ cells excluded. There were no recent acute infections or vaccinations among the donors, who were healthy HIV-negative adults. The CDR3 spans 16 residues. Trimming took 6 bases from V and 4 from J; bases not matched to a gene: 12. CDR1 and CDR2 from the germline V gene are SGHAT and FQNNGV. Comment on this clone: Its target is not known.

This TCR was recovered from a man aged 25 to 40 in good health. The sample taken for sequencing was naive CD8+ T cells sorted from blood. The chain uses TRBV11-2 and TRBJ2-3, with 8 bases lining up with TRBD1. This chain's CDR3 is CASRQDSGGLADTQYF. As DNA, the CDR3 is TGTGCCAGCAGACAAGACTCAGGGGGCTTAGCAGATACGCAGTATTTT.